The next 16 T cell receptor beta chains were all read from a single sample in a study of CD8+CD57+ T cells in acquired aplastic anemia. Researchers used genomic DNA as the template to profile TCR beta VDJ and CDR3. Each CDR3 protein is one row after TCRdb ran MiXCR on the reads. The data contain about 150,000 distinct CDR3 sequences, roughly 45% of them singletons. Patients sequenced had flow cytometry evidence of CD8+CD57+ cell expansion. The sequencing sample was made of sorted CD4+, CD8+, or CD8+CD57+ T cells (not recorded which) from PBMCs. The receptor source for this set is a human donor with aplastic anemia.

In regard to this clonotype: One base away lies a much larger clone, so this may be a sequencing read error. This chain connects TRBV7-8 to TRBJ1-5, with D perhaps matching TRBD1 (6 bases). The germline CDR1 and CDR2 sequences are SGHVS and FQNEAQ. The CDR3 consists of 15 residues. Trimming stripped 3 bases from V and 6 bases from J, with 15 bases between. The CDR3 DNA reads as TGTGCCAGCAGCTTGGGGGGCTCTGGCAGTCAGCCCCAGCATTTT. Its protein product is CASSLGGSGSQPQHF.

The chain links TRBV9 to TRBJ1-2, with 11 bases identical to TRBD1. CDR3 length: 15 residues. From germline, CDR1 is SGDLS and CDR2 YYNGEE. Unmatched junction bases numbered 3, after V lost 1 base and J lost 4 bases. The CDR3 nucleotides are TGTGCCAGCAGCGTAACGGGACAGGGGGGCTATGGCTACACCTTC. It encodes CASSVTGQGGYGYTF.

The table lists this clonotype with many counts. The chain combines TRBV7-8 with TRBJ2-1; the D gene is possibly TRBD2 (6 bases). With 5 bases removed from V and 6 bases from J, the gap between germline ends came to 17 bases. Germline V gives CDR1 SGHVS, CDR2 FQNEAQ. The CDR3 contains 15 residues. CDR3 amino acids: CASSQLATGLNEQFF. The DNA of the CDR3 is TGTGCCAGCAGCCAACTAGCTACTGGGCTCAATGAGCAGTTCTTC.

Only a few counts were recorded for this clonotype. V gene TRBV19 combines with J gene TRBJ2-3; the D gene is possibly TRBD1 (6 bases). The germline V and J ends were trimmed by 5 bases and 2 bases, with 8 bases remaining between them. CDR3 length equals 13 residues. The germline V gene encodes CDR1 LNHDA and CDR2 SQIVND (reference sequence). For the CDR3, the DNA is TGTGCCAGTAGTGGACAGAACACAGATACGCAGTATTTT. Its protein is CASSGQNTDTQYF.

The J gene is TRBJ2-4, the V gene TRBV5-4; TRBD1 matches at 7 bases. The CDR3 is 16 residues long. CDR1 and CDR2 (germline): SGHNT, YYREEE (reference sequence). The trim removed 0 bases at V and 1 base at J, leaving 4 bases unmatched. CDR3 in DNA: TGTGCCAGCAGCTTGGAACAGGGGATCGCCAAAAACATTCAGTACTTC. It codes for CASSLEQGIAKNIQYF.

The chain couples TRBV6-1 to TRBJ1-1; TRBD1 matches at 8 bases. Germline V gene sequence: CDR1 MNHNS, CDR2 SASEGT. This CDR3 region has 15 residues. The V gene end was trimmed by 5 bases and the J gene end by 3 bases; junction bases not matched to a gene: 8. CDR3 in amino acids: CASSPRGQADTEAFF. CDR3 bases: TGTGCCAGCAGTCCCAGGGGACAGGCCGACACTGAAGCTTTCTTT.

Only a few counts were recorded for this clonotype. The J gene is TRBJ1-1, the V gene TRBV5-1, with 11 nucleotides matching TRBD1. Per germline, CDR1 SGHRS and CDR2 YFSETQ. The CDR3 has 14 residues. V lost 4 bases to trimming and J lost 4 bases; unmatched junction nucleotides: 3. The CDR3 reads CASSRTGGGTEAFF. CDR3 bases: TGCGCCAGCAGCAGGACAGGGGGCGGCACTGAAGCTTTCTTT.

This clonotype was detected many times. The J gene is TRBJ2-2, the V gene TRBV12-3 or TRBV12-4; D is unclear. Trimming pared 1 base from V and 6 bases from J, leaving 9 bases between. The CDR3 is 14 amino acids. The CDR3 bases are TGTGCCAGCAGTTTAGATGGGGTGGCCGGGGAGCTGTTTTTT. Translated: CASSLDGVAGELFF.

This chain joins TRBV11-1 and TRBJ2-2, with a possible D match to TRBD2 (5 bases). The CDR3 is 15 amino acids. The ends were cut back, 5 bases at V and 0 bases at J, with 10 bases in the middle. Per the germline V gene, CDR1 is SGHAT and CDR2 is FQDESV (reference sequence). CDR3 DNA: TGTGCCAGCAGCGAGGGAGCCACGAACACCGGGGAGCTGTTTTTT. This codes for CASSEGATNTGELFF.

In its sample, this clonotype was seen many times. The chain links TRBV5-1 to TRBJ1-1; D gene uncertain. In germline, CDR1 is SGHRS, CDR2 YFSETQ. V dropped 4 bases and J dropped 5 bases, with 12 bases sitting between them. CDR3 length equals 13 residues. CDR3 DNA: TGCGCCAGCAGCCGGGAGTCGACGACTGAAGCTTTCTTT. It is translated as CASSRESTTEAFF.

This clonotype showed up just a few times. The chain employs TRBV20-1 and TRBJ1-2; D uncertain. The CDR3 spans 15 residues. Germline assignment: CDR1 DFQATT and CDR2 SNEGSKA (reference sequence). V was trimmed by 3 bases and J by 0 bases, leaving 14 bases between them. The CDR3 spells CSARGTWASNYGYTF. The CDR3 DNA reads TGCAGTGCTAGGGGAACCTGGGCATCTAACTATGGCTACACCTTC.

As to this clonotype: A junction boundary mismatches the germline segment, possibly from a read error. This sequence joins TRBV15 and TRBJ2-3, with TRBD1 as a possible D gene (5 bases). Germline V lookup: CDR1 LNHNV, CDR2 YYDKDF (reference sequence). The CDR3 runs to 15 residues. The CDR3 reads CATSFDSPYTDTRYF. CDR3 sequence (DNA): TGTGCCACCAGCTTTGACAGCCCCTACACAGATACGCGGTATTTT.

The genes are TRBV29-1 and TRBJ1-4; D is undetermined. V lost 4 bases and J lost 4, with 10 bases in between. Per germline, CDR1 SQVTM and CDR2 ANQGSEA. This CDR3 spans 13 amino acids. The CDR3 region is CSVGRGINEKLFF. The CDR3 DNA reads TGCAGCGTTGGGCGGGGTATTAATGAAAAACTGTTTTTT. The variable domain in full, completed from reference TRBV29-1 and TRBJ1-4, reads SAVISQKPSRDICQRGTSLTIQCQVDSQVTMMFWYRQQPGQSLTLIATANQGSEATYESGFVIDKFPISRPNLTFSTLTVSNMSPEDSSIYLCSVGRGINEKLFFGSGTQLSVL.

This chain links TRBV19 with TRBJ2-4; TRBD2 agrees at 14 bases. The CDR3 consists of 18 residues. V shed 0 bases, J shed 8 bases, and the junction held 9 bases outside the gene matches. The V gene's germline CDR1 is LNHDA and CDR2 SQIVND (reference sequence). CDR3 bases: TGTGCCAGTAGTATAGACAAAGGGACTAGCGGGAGAAGGGACATTCAGTACTTC. Translated, it gives CASSIDKGTSGRRDIQYF.

This clonotype was seen many times. The CDR3 spells CSAGWGTGTEAFF. As DNA, the CDR3 is TGCAGCGCAGGGTGGGGAACTGGGACTGAAGCTTTCTTT. The chain joins TRBV29-1 to TRBJ1-1; a possible D gene is TRBD1 (5 bases). The CDR3 contains 13 residues. Germline V gene sequence: CDR1 SQVTM, CDR2 ANQGSEA. Trimming removed 7 bases from V and 5 bases from J, with 17 bases in between.

The CDR3, as DNA: TGTGCCAGCAGTTTGGGAAACACATCACCCCTCCACTTT. Protein sequence: CASSLGNTSPLHF. J is TRBJ1-6 and V is TRBV7-6; unclear D gene. Trimming cost V 6 bases and J 10 bases, with 13 bases left between them. Germline V gives CDR1 SGHVS, CDR2 FNYEAQ. The CDR3 totals 13 residues.